The present T cell receptor (beta chain) was sequenced within a study of shared clonotypes between healthy human individuals. Study-level background: Those who served as donors were a couple of women and three men between the ages of 18 and 49.

CD8 cells classed as naive were CD45RO-negative and positively selected for CCR7, excluding terminally differentiated effector memory CD45RA+ cells. Findings and limits, study-wide: A generally larger estimated richness was seen in naive subsets than in memory subsets.

Concerning this clone: Its antigen is unknown.

Here immunoSEQ multiplex PCR was the method, and the copy in TCRdb shows in-frame clones only, minus some. Found here are approximately 600,000 clones, around 96% of them singletons; the top ten hold over 0.095%. Trimming left V 1 base short and J 6 bases short, with 7 bases between. CDR3 size: 13 residues. Germline V gives CDR1 SGHVS, CDR2 FQNEAQ. Sequenced: naive CD8+ T cells sorted from blood. The rearrangement links TRBV7-8 to TRBJ2-1; no reliable D call. This TCR was sampled from a woman aged 25 to 39 in good health. The CDR3 DNA follows: TGTGCCAGCAGCTTAGAAGCACTCAATGAGCAGTTCTTC. This translates into CASSLEALNEQFF. The variable domain in full, with the rest retrieved from reference TRBV7-8 and TRBJ2-1, is GAGVSQSPRYKVAKRGQDVALRCDPISGHVSLFWYQQALGQGPEFLTYFQNEAQLDKSGLPSDRFFAERPEGSVSTLKIQRTQQEDSAVYLCASSLEALNEQFFGPGTRLTVL.